These T cell receptor beta chains were read from a single sample in a study of quantifying T cell responses using KT2 cells. In TCRdb, the UMI-ligation and nested PCR reads were re-called with MiXCR into one record per CDR3 protein. Of 45,000 to 65,000 distinct CDR3 sequences in the sample, 12% were seen once. Sequenced: PBMCs spiked with cells of the T cell clone KT2. These receptors were taken from a human donor. Each CDR3 is given with its conserved first and last residue. The order of the fields is clone size, V gene, J gene, D gene, CDR3 DNA, CDR3 protein. D genes are given only for firm matches. A row's size may be missing; if present it is once, few, many or a size class.

clone size: .; V gene: TRBV7-3; J gene: TRBJ2-1; D gene: TRBD2; CDR3 DNA: TGTGCCAGCAGCTTAACCGGCGGGGGGAATGAGCAGTTCTTC; CDR3 protein: CASSLTGGGNEQFF
clone size: few; V gene: TRBV12-3/TRBV12-4; J gene: TRBJ2-1; D gene: TRBD1; CDR3 DNA: TGTGCCAGCAGTCGAAGCCGGGACAGGGGTCCACTAGCGACCCCCAATGAGCAGTTCTTC; CDR3 protein: CASSRSRDRGPLATPNEQFF
clone size: many; V gene: TRBV7-2; J gene: TRBJ2-6; D gene: TRBD1; CDR3 DNA: TGTGCCAGCAGCCCCCAGACAGGGATTACTGGGGCCAACGTCCTGACTTTC; CDR3 protein: CASSPQTGITGANVLTF
clone size: few; V gene: TRBV2; J gene: TRBJ2-7; D gene: TRBD1; CDR3 DNA: TGTGCCAGCGGAGCGACAGGGGGCTTCGAGCAGTACTTC; CDR3 protein: CASGATGGFEQYF
clone size: many; V gene: TRBV7-3; J gene: TRBJ2-3; D gene: .; CDR3 DNA: TGTGCCAGCAGCCGGGGGATTAGCACAGATACGCAGTATTTT; CDR3 protein: CASSRGISTDTQYF
clone size: .; V gene: TRBV4-3; J gene: TRBJ2-1; D gene: TRBD2; CDR3 DNA: TGCGCCAGCAGCCAAGATGTGGCGGGAGGTCGTAATGAGCAGTTCTTC; CDR3 protein: CASSQDVAGGRNEQFF
clone size: few; V gene: TRBV27; J gene: TRBJ2-1; D gene: TRBD2; CDR3 DNA: TGTGCCAGCAGTTTGTTCCGGCTAGCGGGAGATGAGCAGTTCTTC; CDR3 protein: CASSLFRLAGDEQFF
clone size: .; V gene: TRBV6-1; J gene: TRBJ2-1; D gene: .; CDR3 DNA: TGTGCCAGCAGTGCCGGGACACTTGAGCAGTTCTTC; CDR3 protein: CASSAGTLEQFF
clone size: .; V gene: TRBV3-1; J gene: TRBJ2-3; D gene: TRBD1; CDR3 DNA: TGTGCCAGCAGCCAGACAGGGGGAGTCACAGATACGCAGTATTTT; CDR3 protein: CASSQTGGVTDTQYF
clone size: many; V gene: TRBV4-1; J gene: TRBJ2-3; D gene: .; CDR3 DNA: TGCGCCAGCAGCCAAGATGGAACCCCGACAGATACGCAGTATTTT; CDR3 protein: CASSQDGTPTDTQYF
clone size: .; V gene: TRBV6-5; J gene: TRBJ1-6; D gene: .; CDR3 DNA: TGTGCCAGCAGTAGGAGGGGTCCGCCCAGCTCCTATAATTCACCCCTCCACTTT; CDR3 protein: CASSRRGPPSSYNSPLHF
clone size: .; V gene: TRBV5-6; J gene: TRBJ2-7; D gene: TRBD2; CDR3 DNA: TGTGCCAGCAGCTTGGTCGCGGGAGTCTACGAGCAGTACTTC; CDR3 protein: CASSLVAGVYEQYF
clone size: few; V gene: TRBV6-1; J gene: TRBJ1-5; D gene: TRBD1; CDR3 DNA: TGTGCCAGCAGTCCCGATGGACAGGCAAATCAGCCCCAGCATTTT; CDR3 protein: CASSPDGQANQPQHF
clone size: .; V gene: TRBV27; J gene: TRBJ2-1; D gene: .; CDR3 DNA: TGTGCCAGCAGTTGGACCTTTGGTAATGAGCAGTTCTTC; CDR3 protein: CASSWTFGNEQFF
clone size: few; V gene: TRBV6-5; J gene: TRBJ1-1; D gene: .; CDR3 DNA: TGTGCCAGCAGTTACTCGACCCTCGTTGGGACTGAAGCTTTCTTT; CDR3 protein: CASSYSTLVGTEAFF
clone size: many; V gene: TRBV20-1; J gene: TRBJ2-3; D gene: TRBD2; CDR3 DNA: TGCAGTGCCACTAGCCTGCTAGCGGGGGGTGGGTATACGCAGTATTTT; CDR3 protein: CSATSLLAGGGYTQYF
clone size: few; V gene: TRBV29-1; J gene: TRBJ2-1; D gene: .; CDR3 DNA: TGCAGCGTTGAGCAGGGGAGCTCCTACAATGAGCAGTTCTTC; CDR3 protein: CSVEQGSSYNEQFF
clone size: .; V gene: TRBV3-1; J gene: TRBJ1-1; D gene: TRBD1; CDR3 DNA: TGTGCCAGCAGCCCCGGGACAGGCCAAGTGGCAGCTTTCTTT; CDR3 protein: CASSPGTGQVAAFF
clone size: few; V gene: TRBV7-2; J gene: TRBJ1-5; D gene: TRBD1; CDR3 DNA: TGTGCCAGCAGCTTGGACAGGGCAGATCAGCCCCAGCATTTT; CDR3 protein: CASSLDRADQPQHF
clone size: few; V gene: TRBV30; J gene: TRBJ1-6; D gene: .; CDR3 DNA: TGTGCCTGGAGGCCGCAGATCGATTCACCCCTCCACTTT; CDR3 protein: CAWRPQIDSPLHF
clone size: few; V gene: TRBV12-3/TRBV12-4; J gene: TRBJ1-4; D gene: .; CDR3 DNA: TGTGCCAGCAGTCTTCGGGGTATCACTAATGAAAAACTGTTTTTT; CDR3 protein: CASSLRGITNEKLFF
clone size: .; V gene: TRBV6-5; J gene: TRBJ1-2; D gene: .; CDR3 DNA: TGTGCCAGCAGTCGGGACAAGAACTATGGCTACACCTTC; CDR3 protein: CASSRDKNYGYTF
clone size: .; V gene: TRBV9; J gene: TRBJ2-6; D gene: .; CDR3 DNA: TGTGCCAGCAGCGTAGGAGTGTCTGGGGCCAACGTCCTGACTTTC; CDR3 protein: CASSVGVSGANVLTF
clone size: few; V gene: TRBV6-5; J gene: TRBJ1-2; D gene: .; CDR3 DNA: TGTGCCAGCAGTTACTCGATTTTTAACTATGGCTACACCTTC; CDR3 protein: CASSYSIFNYGYTF
clone size: few; V gene: TRBV7-2; J gene: TRBJ2-3; D gene: TRBD1; CDR3 DNA: TGTGCCAGCAGCTCCTCCGGACAGGGGGCTACAGATACGCAGTATTTT; CDR3 protein: CASSSSGQGATDTQYF
clone size: few; V gene: TRBV3-1; J gene: TRBJ2-4; D gene: .; CDR3 DNA: TGTGCCAGCAGCCAAGATACAAACATTCAGTACTTC; CDR3 protein: CASSQDTNIQYF
clone size: few; V gene: TRBV27; J gene: TRBJ1-1; D gene: TRBD1; CDR3 DNA: TGTGCCAGCAGTCCCACGGACAGGTTGAACACTGAAGCTTTCTTT; CDR3 protein: CASSPTDRLNTEAFF
clone size: few; V gene: TRBV27; J gene: TRBJ2-1; D gene: .; CDR3 DNA: TGTGCCAGCAGCCTCGCCGGGCCTAGGGATGAGCAGTTCTTC; CDR3 protein: CASSLAGPRDEQFF
clone size: few; V gene: TRBV9; J gene: TRBJ2-1; D gene: TRBD2; CDR3 DNA: TGTGCCAGCAGCGGTCGACTAGCGGCCGGCAATGAGCAGTTCTTC; CDR3 protein: CASSGRLAAGNEQFF
clone size: .; V gene: TRBV4-3; J gene: TRBJ2-1; D gene: TRBD2; CDR3 DNA: TGCGCCAGCAGCCCAGACAGCCCATCGACTAGCGGGGATGACCCTCACAATGAGCAGTTCTTC; CDR3 protein: CASSPDSPSTSGDDPHNEQFF
clone size: .; V gene: TRBV7-9; J gene: TRBJ1-3; D gene: .; CDR3 DNA: TGTGCCAGCAGCTTAGATAGGACACGCTCTGGAAACACCATATATTTT; CDR3 protein: CASSLDRTRSGNTIYF
clone size: .; V gene: TRBV7-2; J gene: TRBJ1-1; D gene: .; CDR3 DNA: TGTGCCAGCAGCTTAACACACACGAACACTGAAGCTTTCTTT; CDR3 protein: CASSLTHTNTEAFF
clone size: once; V gene: TRBV5-1; J gene: TRBJ2-6; D gene: .; CDR3 DNA: TGCGCCAGCACTATTAGGAGAATTGGGGCCAACGTCCTGACTTTC; CDR3 protein: CASTIRRIGANVLTF
clone size: few; V gene: TRBV4-2; J gene: TRBJ2-3; D gene: .; CDR3 DNA: TGTGCCAGCAGCCAGGAGGACGGCGCGCTTAGCACAGATACGCAGTATTTT; CDR3 protein: CASSQEDGALSTDTQYF
clone size: .; V gene: TRBV6-1; J gene: TRBJ1-6; D gene: TRBD1; CDR3 DNA: TGTGCCAGCAGCTTCCGGGACAGCTCCTATAATTCACCCCTCCACTTT; CDR3 protein: CASSFRDSSYNSPLHF
clone size: few; V gene: TRBV20-1; J gene: TRBJ1-2; D gene: .; CDR3 DNA: TGCAGTGCTAGAGAAGTGCAGGCGCGCGGCTACACCTTC; CDR3 protein: CSAREVQARGYTF
clone size: few; V gene: TRBV6-5; J gene: TRBJ2-1; D gene: TRBD2; CDR3 DNA: TGTGCCAGCAGTTTTAGCGGGAGGGCTGCGGAAACGTTCTTC; CDR3 protein: CASSFSGRAAETFF
clone size: many; V gene: TRBV6-5; J gene: TRBJ2-5; D gene: .; CDR3 DNA: TGTGCCAGCAGTTACGATCCAGGGGAGACCCAGTACTTC; CDR3 protein: CASSYDPGETQYF
clone size: few; V gene: TRBV6-5; J gene: TRBJ1-1; D gene: .; CDR3 DNA: TGTGCCAGCAGGAAATTAGAGGGTGAGACTGAAGCTTTCTTT; CDR3 protein: CASRKLEGETEAFF
clone size: .; V gene: TRBV12-3/TRBV12-4; J gene: TRBJ2-7; D gene: .; CDR3 DNA: TGTGCCAGCAGTAACCCCGGGGACGAGCAGTACTTC; CDR3 protein: CASSNPGDEQYF
clone size: few; V gene: TRBV5-1; J gene: TRBJ1-2; D gene: .; CDR3 DNA: TGCGCCAGCAGCTTGGTACAAGATAACTATGGCTACACCTTC; CDR3 protein: CASSLVQDNYGYTF
clone size: .; V gene: TRBV29-1; J gene: TRBJ2-1; D gene: TRBD1; CDR3 DNA: TGCAGCGGGCTACCGGGACAGGGGCATAATGAGCAGTTCTTC; CDR3 protein: CSGLPGQGHNEQFF
clone size: .; V gene: TRBV12-3/TRBV12-4; J gene: TRBJ2-1; D gene: TRBD1; CDR3 DNA: TGTGCCAGCAGTTTGGACAGGGGTGGACTAGTTGATCGTGAGCAGTTCTTC; CDR3 protein: CASSLDRGGLVDREQFF
clone size: medium-sized; V gene: TRBV6-5; J gene: TRBJ1-5; D gene: TRBD1; CDR3 DNA: TGTGCCAGCAGCCGGACAGGGGATAGCAATCAGCCCCAGCATTTT; CDR3 protein: CASSRTGDSNQPQHF
clone size: many; V gene: TRBV7-9; J gene: TRBJ1-1; D gene: TRBD1; CDR3 DNA: TGTGCCAGCAGCAAGACAGGGAGCAACACTGAAGCTTTCTTT; CDR3 protein: CASSKTGSNTEAFF
clone size: .; V gene: TRBV27; J gene: TRBJ1-2; D gene: TRBD1; CDR3 DNA: TGTGCCAGCAGCACGGGACAGGACTTTTATGGCTACACCTTC; CDR3 protein: CASSTGQDFYGYTF
clone size: .; V gene: TRBV7-2; J gene: TRBJ1-5; D gene: .; CDR3 DNA: TGTGCCAGCAGCGTACAGGGTACTCAGCCCCAGCATTTT; CDR3 protein: CASSVQGTQPQHF
clone size: many; V gene: TRBV12-3/TRBV12-4; J gene: TRBJ1-4; D gene: .; CDR3 DNA: TGTGCCAGCAGTCACCAAGGACCTAATGAAAAACTGTTTTTT; CDR3 protein: CASSHQGPNEKLFF
clone size: many; V gene: TRBV5-6; J gene: TRBJ1-1; D gene: TRBD1; CDR3 DNA: TGTGCCAGCACCCCCGGACGAGGGACAGGGATGAACACTGAAGCTTTCTTT; CDR3 protein: CASTPGRGTGMNTEAFF
clone size: many; V gene: TRBV7-8; J gene: TRBJ1-1; D gene: .; CDR3 DNA: TGTGCCAGCAGCCCCCAGGGCAGCTTGAACACTGAAGCTTTCTTT; CDR3 protein: CASSPQGSLNTEAFF
clone size: few; V gene: TRBV12-3/TRBV12-4; J gene: TRBJ1-3; D gene: .; CDR3 DNA: TGTGCCAGCAGTTTAGAGGACACCATATATTTT; CDR3 protein: CASSLEDTIYF
clone size: many; V gene: TRBV10-3; J gene: TRBJ2-3; D gene: .; CDR3 DNA: TGTGCCATCAGGGACCTCGGAGGGGCCACAGATACGCAGTATTTT; CDR3 protein: CAIRDLGGATDTQYF
clone size: few; V gene: TRBV3-1; J gene: TRBJ2-5; D gene: .; CDR3 DNA: TGTGCCAGCAGCCAAGAAGTTACTAGTCAAGAGACCCAGTACTTC; CDR3 protein: CASSQEVTSQETQYF
clone size: .; V gene: TRBV4-2; J gene: TRBJ2-1; D gene: .; CDR3 DNA: TGTGCCAGCAGCCAAGTGGTTGGCGACCTAACCTACAATGAGCAGTTCTTC; CDR3 protein: CASSQVVGDLTYNEQFF